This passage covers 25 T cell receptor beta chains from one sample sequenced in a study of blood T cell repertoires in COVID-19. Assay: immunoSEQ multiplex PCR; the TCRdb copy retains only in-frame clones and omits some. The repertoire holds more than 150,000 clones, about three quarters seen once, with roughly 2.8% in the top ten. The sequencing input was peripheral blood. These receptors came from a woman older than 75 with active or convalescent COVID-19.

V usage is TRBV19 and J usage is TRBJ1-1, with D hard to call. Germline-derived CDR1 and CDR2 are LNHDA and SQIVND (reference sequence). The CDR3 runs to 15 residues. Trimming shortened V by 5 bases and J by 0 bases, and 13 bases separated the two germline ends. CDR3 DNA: TGTGCCAGTAGTGATGTCACAGCCATGAACACTGAAGCTTTCTTT. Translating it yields CASSDVTAMNTEAFF.

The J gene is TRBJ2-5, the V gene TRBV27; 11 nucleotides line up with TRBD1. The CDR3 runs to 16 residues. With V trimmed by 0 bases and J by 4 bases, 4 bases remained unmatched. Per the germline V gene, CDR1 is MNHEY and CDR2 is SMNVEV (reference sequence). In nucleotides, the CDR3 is TGTGCCAGCAGTTTATCTCGGACAGGGGGCCTAGAGACCCAGTACTTC. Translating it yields CASSLSRTGGLETQYF.

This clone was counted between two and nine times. The DNA for the CDR3 is TGTGCCAGCAGTTCCCCCATTGAGGGTGGCTACACCTTC. Translated: CASSSPIEGGYTF. The rearrangement uses TRBV6-6 and TRBJ1-2; the D is unclear. Germline assignment: CDR1 MNHNY and CDR2 SVGAGI (reference sequence). The length of the CDR3 is 13 residues. V lost 4 bases and J lost 7, with 13 bases in between.

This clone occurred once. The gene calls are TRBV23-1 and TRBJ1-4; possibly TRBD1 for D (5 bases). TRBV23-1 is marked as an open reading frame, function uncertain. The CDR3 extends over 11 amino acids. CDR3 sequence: CGAGHDEKLFF. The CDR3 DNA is TGCGGCGCAGGGCACGATGAAAAACTGTTTTTT.

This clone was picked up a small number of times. The CDR3 is CASPRTGGDSFGRYF. Here the CDR3 DNA reads TGCGCCAGCCCCAGAACGGGGGGGGACTCTTTCGGGAGGTACTTC. The chain is built from TRBV5-1 and TRBJ2-7; 8 nucleotides align to TRBD2. Germline V gene sequence: CDR1 SGHRS, CDR2 YFSETQ. CDR3 length equals 15 residues. Trimming cost V 7 bases and J 12 bases; bases outside gene matches: 21. Full variable domain (remainder filled in from reference TRBV5-1 and TRBJ2-7): KAGVTQTPRYLIKTRGQQVTLSCSPISGHRSVSWYQQTPGQGLQFLFEYFSETQRNKGNFPGRFSGRQFSNSRSEMNVSTLELGDSALYLCASPRTGGDSFGRYFGPGTRLTVT.

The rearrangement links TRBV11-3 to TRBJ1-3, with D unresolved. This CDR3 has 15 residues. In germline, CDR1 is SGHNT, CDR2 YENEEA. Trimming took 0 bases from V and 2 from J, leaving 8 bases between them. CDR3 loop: CASSLDGGPGNTIYF. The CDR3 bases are TGTGCCAGCAGCTTAGATGGCGGCCCTGGAAACACCATATATTTT.

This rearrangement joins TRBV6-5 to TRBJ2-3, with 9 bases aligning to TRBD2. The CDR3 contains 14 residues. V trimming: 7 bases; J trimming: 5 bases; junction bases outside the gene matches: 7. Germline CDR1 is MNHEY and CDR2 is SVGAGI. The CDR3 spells CASTGTSSGDTQYF. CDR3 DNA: TGTGCCAGCACTGGGACTAGCAGTGGAGATACGCAGTATTTT.

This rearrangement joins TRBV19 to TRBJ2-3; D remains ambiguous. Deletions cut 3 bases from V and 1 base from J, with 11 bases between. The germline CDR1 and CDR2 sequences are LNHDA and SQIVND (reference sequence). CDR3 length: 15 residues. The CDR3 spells CASSISHGGTDTQYF. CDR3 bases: TGTGCCAGTAGTATTTCTCACGGAGGCACAGATACGCAGTATTTT.

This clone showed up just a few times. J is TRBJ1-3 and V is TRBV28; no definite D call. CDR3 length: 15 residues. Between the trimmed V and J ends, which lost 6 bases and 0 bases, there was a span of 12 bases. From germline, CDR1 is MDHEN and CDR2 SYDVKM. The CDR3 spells CASREQLLSGNTIYF. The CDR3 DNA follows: TGTGCCAGCAGAGAACAGCTACTCTCTGGAAACACCATATATTTT.

Here the CDR3 DNA reads TGTGCCAGCAGCCAAGACAGGGGCGGTCAGCCCCAGCATTTT. This sequence encodes CASSQDRGGQPQHF. This chain uses TRBV11-2 with TRBJ1-5; 8 nucleotides match TRBD1. The V gene end was trimmed by 5 bases and the J gene end by 6 bases; junction bases not matched to a gene: 6. This CDR3 comprises 14 residues. The germline V gene has CDR1 SGHAT and CDR2 FQNNGV. Combining the CDR3 with reference TRBV11-2 and TRBJ1-5 gives the whole variable domain EAGVAQSPRYKIIEKRQSVAFWCNPISGHATLYWYQQILGQGPKLLIQFQNNGVVDDSQLPKDRFSAERLKGVDSTLKIQPAKLEDSAVYLCASSQDRGGQPQHFGDGTRLSIL.

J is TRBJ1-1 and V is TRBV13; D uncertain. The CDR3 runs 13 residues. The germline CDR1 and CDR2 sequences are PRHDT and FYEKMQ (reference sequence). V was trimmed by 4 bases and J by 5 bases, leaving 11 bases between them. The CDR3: CASSSNIKTEAFF. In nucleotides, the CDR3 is TGTGCCAGCAGCTCGAACATAAAAACTGAAGCTTTCTTT.

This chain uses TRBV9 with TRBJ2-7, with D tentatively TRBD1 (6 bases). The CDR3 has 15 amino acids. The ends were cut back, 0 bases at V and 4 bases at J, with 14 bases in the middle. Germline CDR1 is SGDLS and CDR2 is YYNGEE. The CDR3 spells CASSVGIGQIYEQYF. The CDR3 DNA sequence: TGTGCCAGCAGCGTAGGAATTGGACAGATATACGAGCAGTACTTC.

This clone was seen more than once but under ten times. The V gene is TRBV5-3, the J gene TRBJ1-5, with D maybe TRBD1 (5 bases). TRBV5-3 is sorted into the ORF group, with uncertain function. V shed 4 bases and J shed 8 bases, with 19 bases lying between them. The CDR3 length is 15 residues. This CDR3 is CARSTPQGWMEPQHF. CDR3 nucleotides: TGTGCCAGAAGCACCCCTCAGGGATGGATGGAGCCCCAGCATTTT.

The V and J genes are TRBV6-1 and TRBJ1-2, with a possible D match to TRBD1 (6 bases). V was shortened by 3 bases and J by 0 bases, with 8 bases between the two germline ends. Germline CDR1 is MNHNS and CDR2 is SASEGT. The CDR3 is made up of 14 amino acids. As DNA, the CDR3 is TGTGCCAGCAGTGAGGGGGCAACTAACTATGGCTACACCTTC. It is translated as CASSEGATNYGYTF.

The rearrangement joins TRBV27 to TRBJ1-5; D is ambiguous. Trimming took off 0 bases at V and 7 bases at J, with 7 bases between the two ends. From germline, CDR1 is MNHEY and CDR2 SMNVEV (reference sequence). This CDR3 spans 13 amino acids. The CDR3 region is CASSLSSVQPQHF. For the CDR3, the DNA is TGTGCCAGCAGTTTATCGTCTGTCCAGCCCCAGCATTTT.

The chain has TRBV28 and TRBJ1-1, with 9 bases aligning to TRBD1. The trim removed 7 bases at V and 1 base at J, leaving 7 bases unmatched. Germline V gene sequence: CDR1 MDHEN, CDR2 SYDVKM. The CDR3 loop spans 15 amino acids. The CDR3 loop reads CASKTGGLRNTEAFF. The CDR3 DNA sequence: TGTGCCAGCAAAACAGGGGGCTTGAGGAACACTGAAGCTTTCTTT.

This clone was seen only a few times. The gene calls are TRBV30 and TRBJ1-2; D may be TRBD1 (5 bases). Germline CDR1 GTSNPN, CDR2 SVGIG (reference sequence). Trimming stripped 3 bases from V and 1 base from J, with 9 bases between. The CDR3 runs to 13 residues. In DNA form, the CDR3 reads TGTGCCTGGAGGACCCAGGGTAACTATGGCTACACCTTC. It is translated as CAWRTQGNYGYTF.

The CDR3: CASQQGGDNQPQHF. CDR3 in DNA: TGTGCCAGCCAACAGGGAGGGGACAATCAGCCCCAGCATTTT. The chain carries TRBV28 and TRBJ1-5; TRBD1 might be the D (6 bases). Trimming cost V 8 bases and J 3 bases, with 14 bases left between them. The CDR3 loop spans 14 amino acids. Per germline, CDR1 MDHEN and CDR2 SYDVKM.

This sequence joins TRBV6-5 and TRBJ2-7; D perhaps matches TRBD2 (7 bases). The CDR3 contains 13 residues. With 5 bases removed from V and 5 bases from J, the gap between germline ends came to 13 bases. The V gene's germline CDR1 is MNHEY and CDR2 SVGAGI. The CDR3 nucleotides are TGTGCCAGCAGTCCACACGGGGGGCACGAGCAGTACTTC. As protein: CASSPHGGHEQYF.

The DNA for the CDR3 is TGTGCCAGCACCACAACGGGGGGGCCTGGTGAAAAACTGTTTTTT. It translates to CASTTTGGPGEKLFF. V gene TRBV28 combines with J gene TRBJ1-4; possibly TRBD1 for D (6 bases). V lost 7 bases, J lost 7 bases, and 19 bases lay in between. The CDR3 is 15 residues long. From germline, CDR1 is MDHEN and CDR2 SYDVKM.

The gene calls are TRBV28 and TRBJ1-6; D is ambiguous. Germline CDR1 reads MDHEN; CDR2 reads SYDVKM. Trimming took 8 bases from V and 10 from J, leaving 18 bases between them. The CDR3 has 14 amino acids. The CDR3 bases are TGTGCCAGCGCAGAGGGCTACAGCCCCTCACCCCTCCACTTT. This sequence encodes CASAEGYSPSPLHF.

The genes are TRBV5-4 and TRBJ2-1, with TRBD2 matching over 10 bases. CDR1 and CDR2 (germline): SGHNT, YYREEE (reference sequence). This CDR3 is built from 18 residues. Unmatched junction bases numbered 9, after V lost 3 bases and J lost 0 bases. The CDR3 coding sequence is TGTGCCAGCAGCTACGGCGCTAGCGGGGGCAGCTCCTACAATGAGCAGTTCTTC. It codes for CASSYGASGGSSYNEQFF.

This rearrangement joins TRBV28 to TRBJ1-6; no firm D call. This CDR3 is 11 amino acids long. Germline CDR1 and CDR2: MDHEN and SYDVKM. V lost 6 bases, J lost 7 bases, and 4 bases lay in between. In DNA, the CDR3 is TGTGCCAGCAGACGGAATTCACCCCTCCACTTT. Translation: CASRRNSPLHF.

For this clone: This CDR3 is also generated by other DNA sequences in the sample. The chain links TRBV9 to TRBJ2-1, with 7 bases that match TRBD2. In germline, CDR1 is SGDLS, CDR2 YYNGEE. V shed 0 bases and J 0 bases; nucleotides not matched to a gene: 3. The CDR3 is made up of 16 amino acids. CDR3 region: CASSVGGGGSYNEQFF. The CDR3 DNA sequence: TGTGCCAGCAGCGTAGGGGGCGGGGGCTCCTACAATGAGCAGTTCTTC.

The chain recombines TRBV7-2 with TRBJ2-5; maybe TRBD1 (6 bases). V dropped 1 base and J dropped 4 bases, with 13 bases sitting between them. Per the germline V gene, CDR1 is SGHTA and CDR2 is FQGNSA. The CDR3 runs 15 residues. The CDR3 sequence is CASSLGQEILETQYF. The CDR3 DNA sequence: TGTGCCAGCAGCTTAGGACAGGAAATTCTAGAGACCCAGTACTTC.